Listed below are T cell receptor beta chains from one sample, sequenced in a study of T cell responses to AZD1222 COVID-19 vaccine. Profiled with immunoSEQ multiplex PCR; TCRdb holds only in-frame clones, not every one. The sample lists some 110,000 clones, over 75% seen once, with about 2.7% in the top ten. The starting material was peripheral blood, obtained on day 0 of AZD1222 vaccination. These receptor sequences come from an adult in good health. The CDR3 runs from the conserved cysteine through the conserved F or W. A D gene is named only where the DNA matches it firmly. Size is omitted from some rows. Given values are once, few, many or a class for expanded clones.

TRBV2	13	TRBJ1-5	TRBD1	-	CASKGTVNQPQHF	TGTGCCAGCAAGGGGACAGTGAATCAGCCCCAGCATTTT
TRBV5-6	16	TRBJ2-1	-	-	CASSLVGAESYNEQFF	TGTGCCAGCAGCTTGGTCGGTGCCGAGTCCTACAATGAGCAGTTCTTC
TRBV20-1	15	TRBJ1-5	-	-	CSASSGFVSNQPQHF	TGCAGTGCTAGTTCGGGGTTTGTTAGCAATCAGCCCCAGCATTTT
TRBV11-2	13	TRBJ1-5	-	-	CASSLSGNQPQHF	TGTGCCAGCAGCTTAAGTGGCAATCAGCCCCAGCATTTT
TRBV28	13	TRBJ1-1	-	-	CASSAPGYTEAFF	TGTGCCAGCAGTGCTCCAGGGTATACTGAAGCTTTCTTT
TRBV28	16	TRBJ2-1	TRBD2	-	CASTPHLAGARNEQFF	TGTGCCAGCACCCCGCATCTAGCGGGAGCGCGAAATGAGCAGTTCTTC
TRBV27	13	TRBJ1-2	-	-	CASSPGTHYGYTF	TGTGCCAGCAGTCCCGGGACACACTATGGCTACACCTTC
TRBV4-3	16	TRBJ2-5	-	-	CASSQLGTPRGETQYF	TGCGCCAGCAGCCAGCTTGGGACTCCCCGAGGGGAGACCCAGTACTTC
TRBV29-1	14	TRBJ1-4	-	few	CSVRGSATNEKLFF	TGCAGCGTCAGGGGATCAGCAACTAATGAAAAACTGTTTTTT
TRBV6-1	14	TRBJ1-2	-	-	CASSELRLDYGYTF	TGTGCCAGCAGTGAACTAAGACTGGACTATGGCTACACCTTC
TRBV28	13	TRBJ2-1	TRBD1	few	CASSWGQGNEQFF	TGTGCCAGCAGTTGGGGACAGGGGAATGAGCAGTTCTTC
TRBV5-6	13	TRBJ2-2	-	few	CASSGPPGGELFF	TGTGCCAGCAGCGGACCCCCGGGCGGGGAGCTGTTTTTT
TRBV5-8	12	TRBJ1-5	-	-	CASSFPSQPQHF	TGTGCCAGCAGCTTCCCGAGTCAGCCCCAGCATTTT
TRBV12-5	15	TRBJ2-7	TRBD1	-	CASGLSQGERYEQYF	TGTGCTAGTGGTTTGTCACAGGGGGAAAGGTACGAGCAGTACTTC
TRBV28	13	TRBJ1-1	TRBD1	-	CASSKTGSTEAFF	TGTGCCAGCAGTAAGACAGGGAGCACTGAAGCTTTCTTT
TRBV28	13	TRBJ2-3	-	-	CASSLYRTDTQYF	TGTGCCAGCAGTTTATATAGGACAGATACGCAGTATTTT
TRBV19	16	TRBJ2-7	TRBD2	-	CASSNGLAGGRGEQYF	TGTGCCAGTAGTAACGGACTAGCGGGAGGCCGGGGGGAGCAGTACTTC
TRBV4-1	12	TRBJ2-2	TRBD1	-	CASKGATGELFF	TGCGCCAGCAAGGGGGCCACCGGGGAGCTGTTTTTT
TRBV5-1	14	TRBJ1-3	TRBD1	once	CASSEQGPGNTIYF	TGCGCCAGCAGCGAACAGGGGCCCGGAAACACCATATATTTT
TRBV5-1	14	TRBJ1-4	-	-	CASSFGTANEKLFF	TGCGCCAGCAGCTTCGGGACGGCTAATGAAAAACTGTTTTTT